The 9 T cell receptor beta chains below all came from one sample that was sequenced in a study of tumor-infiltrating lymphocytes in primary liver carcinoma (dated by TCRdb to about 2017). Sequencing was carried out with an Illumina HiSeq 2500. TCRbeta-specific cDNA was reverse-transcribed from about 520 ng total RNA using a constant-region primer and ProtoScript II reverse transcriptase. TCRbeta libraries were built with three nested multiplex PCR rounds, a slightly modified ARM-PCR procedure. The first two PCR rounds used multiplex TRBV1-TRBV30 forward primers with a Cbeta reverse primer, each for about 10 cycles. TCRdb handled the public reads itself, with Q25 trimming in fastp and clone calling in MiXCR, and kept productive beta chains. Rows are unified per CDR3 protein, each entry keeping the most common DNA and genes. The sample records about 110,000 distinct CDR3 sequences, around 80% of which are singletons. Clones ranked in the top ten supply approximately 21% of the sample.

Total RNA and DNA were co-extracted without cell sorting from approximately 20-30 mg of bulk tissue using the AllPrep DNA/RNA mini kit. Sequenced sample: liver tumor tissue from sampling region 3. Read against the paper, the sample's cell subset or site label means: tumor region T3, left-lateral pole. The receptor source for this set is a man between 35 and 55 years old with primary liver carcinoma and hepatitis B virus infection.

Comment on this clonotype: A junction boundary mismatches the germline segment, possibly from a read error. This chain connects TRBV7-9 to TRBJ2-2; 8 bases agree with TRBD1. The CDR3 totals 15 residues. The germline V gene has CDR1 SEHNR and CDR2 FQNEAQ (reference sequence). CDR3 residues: CASRPGQAWTGEQLF. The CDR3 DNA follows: TGTGCCAGCAGACCGGGACAGGCGTGGACCGGGGAGCAGTTGTTT.

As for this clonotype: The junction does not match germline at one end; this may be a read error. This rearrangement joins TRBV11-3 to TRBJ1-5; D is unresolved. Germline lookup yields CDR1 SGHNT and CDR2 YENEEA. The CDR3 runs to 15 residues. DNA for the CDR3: TGTGCCAGCAGATTAGATCTGGGGATGGTTCAGCCCCAGCATTTT. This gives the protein CASRLDLGMVQPQHF.

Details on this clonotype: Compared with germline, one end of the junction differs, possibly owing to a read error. This chain's CDR3 is CASSYSTNPYDQDF. The DNA for the CDR3 is TGTGCCAGTAGTTACTCTACGAATCCATACGACCAAGACTTC. The gene calls are TRBV6-2 or TRBV6-3 and TRBJ2-1; D is unresolved. Germline V gene lookup returns CDR1 MNHEY and CDR2 SVGEGT. This CDR3 is 14 amino acids long.

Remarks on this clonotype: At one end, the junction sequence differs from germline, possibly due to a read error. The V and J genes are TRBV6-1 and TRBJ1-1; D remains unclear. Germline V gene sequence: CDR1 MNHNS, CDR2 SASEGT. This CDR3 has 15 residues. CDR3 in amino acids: CASREAVYTNTEAFF. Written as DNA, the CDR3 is TGTGCCAGCCGTGAAGCAGTCTACACGAACACTGAAGCTTTCTTT.

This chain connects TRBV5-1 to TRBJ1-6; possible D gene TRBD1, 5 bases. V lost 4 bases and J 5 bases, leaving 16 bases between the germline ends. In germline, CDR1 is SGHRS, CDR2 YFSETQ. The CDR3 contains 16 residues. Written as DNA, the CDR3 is TGCGCCAGCAGCGATAGCCTGGCAGGGCATAATTCACCCCTCCACTTT. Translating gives CASSDSLAGHNSPLHF.

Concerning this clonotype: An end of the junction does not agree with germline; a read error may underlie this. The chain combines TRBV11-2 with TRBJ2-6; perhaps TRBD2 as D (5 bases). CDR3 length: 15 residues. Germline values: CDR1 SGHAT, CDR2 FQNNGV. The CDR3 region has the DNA TGTGCCACCAAGCGGCCACGCTCTAGGGCCAACGTCCTGACTTTC. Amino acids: CATKRPRSRANVLTF.

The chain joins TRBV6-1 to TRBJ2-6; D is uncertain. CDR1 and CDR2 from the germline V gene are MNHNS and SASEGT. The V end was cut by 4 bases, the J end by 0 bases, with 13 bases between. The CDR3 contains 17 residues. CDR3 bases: TGTGCCAGCAGTGCCTGGGATACAATCTCTGGGGCCAACGTCCTGACTTTC. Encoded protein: CASSAWDTISGANVLTF.

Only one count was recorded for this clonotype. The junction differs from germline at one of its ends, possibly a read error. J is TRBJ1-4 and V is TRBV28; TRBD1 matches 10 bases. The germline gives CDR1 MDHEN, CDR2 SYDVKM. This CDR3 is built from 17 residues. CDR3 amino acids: CVSSHRDRGPAVVKLFF. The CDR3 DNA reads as TGTGTCAGCAGTCATCGGGACAGGGGTCCTGCTGTCGTAAAACTGTTTTTT.

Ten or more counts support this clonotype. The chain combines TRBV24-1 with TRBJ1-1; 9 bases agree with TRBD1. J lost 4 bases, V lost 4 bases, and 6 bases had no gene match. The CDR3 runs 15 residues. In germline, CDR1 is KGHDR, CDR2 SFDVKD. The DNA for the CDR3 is TGTGCCACCAGTGAGGGGCCACAGGGGGCCACTGAAGCTTTCTTT. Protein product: CATSEGPQGATEAFF.